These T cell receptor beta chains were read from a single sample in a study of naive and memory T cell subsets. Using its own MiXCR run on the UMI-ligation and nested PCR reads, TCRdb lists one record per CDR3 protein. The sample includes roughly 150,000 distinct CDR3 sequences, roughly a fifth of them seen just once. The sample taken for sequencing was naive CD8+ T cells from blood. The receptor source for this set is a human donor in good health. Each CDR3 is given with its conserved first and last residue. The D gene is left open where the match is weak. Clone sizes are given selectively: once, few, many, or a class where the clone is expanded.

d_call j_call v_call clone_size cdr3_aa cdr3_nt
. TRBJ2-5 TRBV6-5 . CASSSTVETQYF TGTGCCAGCAGTTCGACGGTGGAGACCCAGTACTTC
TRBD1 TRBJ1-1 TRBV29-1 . CSVEWTGGTEAFF TGCAGCGTTGAATGGACAGGGGGCACTGAAGCTTTCTTT
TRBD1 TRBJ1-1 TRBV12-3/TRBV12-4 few CASRYRDRGTEAFF TGTGCCAGCAGGTACCGGGACAGGGGGACTGAAGCTTTCTTT
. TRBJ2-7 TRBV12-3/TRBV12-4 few CASTSGPGEQYF TGTGCCAGCACCTCTGGGCCCGGCGAGCAGTACTTC
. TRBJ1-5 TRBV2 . CASSEVSQPQHF TGTGCCAGCAGTGAAGTAAGTCAGCCCCAGCATTTT
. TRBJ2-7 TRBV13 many CASSLGRGFEQYF TGTGCCAGCAGCTTAGGCCGTGGCTTTGAGCAGTACTTC
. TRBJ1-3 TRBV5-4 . CASSLDGEISGNTIYF TGTGCCAGCAGCTTGGACGGTGAAATCTCTGGAAACACCATATATTTT
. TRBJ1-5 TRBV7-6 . CASSPGNSNQPQHF TGTGCCAGCAGCCCAGGGAATAGCAATCAGCCCCAGCATTTT
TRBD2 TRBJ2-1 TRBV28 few CASSSSGSSYNEQFF TGTGCCAGCAGTTCCAGCGGGAGCTCCTACAATGAGCAGTTCTTC
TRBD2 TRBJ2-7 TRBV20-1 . CSAVPGLVFYEQYF TGCAGTGCTGTACCGGGACTAGTCTTCTACGAGCAGTACTTC
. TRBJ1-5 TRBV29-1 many CSVVFGGAHQPQHF TGCAGCGTTGTATTCGGGGGGGCTCATCAGCCCCAGCATTTT
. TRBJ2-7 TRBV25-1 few CASSDRGSYEQYF TGTGCCAGCAGTGACAGGGGATCCTACGAGCAGTACTTC
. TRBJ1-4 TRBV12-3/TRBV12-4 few CASRSPALDEKLFF TGTGCCAGCAGATCACCCGCCCTGGATGAAAAACTGTTTTTT
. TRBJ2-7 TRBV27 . CASSTGTHEQYF TGTGCCAGCAGCACCGGGACCCACGAGCAGTACTTC
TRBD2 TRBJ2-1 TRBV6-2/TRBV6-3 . CASSYLLAGDNEQFF TGTGCCAGCAGTTACTTACTAGCGGGAGATAATGAGCAGTTCTTC
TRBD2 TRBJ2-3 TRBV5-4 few CASSSTGLKSTDTQYF TGTGCCAGCAGCTCGACGGGACTAAAGAGCACAGATACGCAGTATTTT
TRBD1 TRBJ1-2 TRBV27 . CASSWTGTGDYGYTF TGTGCCAGCAGTTGGACAGGGACAGGGGACTATGGCTACACCTTC
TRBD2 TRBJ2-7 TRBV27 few CASSLSGLAGAHSYEQYF TGTGCCAGCAGTTTATCGGGACTAGCGGGAGCCCACTCCTACGAGCAGTACTTC
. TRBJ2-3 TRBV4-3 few CASSQDVWTEDTDTQYF TGCGCCAGCAGCCAAGATGTGTGGACAGAAGATACAGATACGCAGTATTTT
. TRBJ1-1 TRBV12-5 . CASGLVPSGQNELNTEAFF TGTGCTAGTGGTTTGGTACCATCAGGACAGAACGAACTTAACACTGAAGCTTTCTTT
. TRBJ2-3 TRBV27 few CASSLLVGRGTDTQYF TGTGCCAGCAGTTTACTAGTAGGCCGGGGGACAGATACGCAGTATTTT
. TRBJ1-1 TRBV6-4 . CASTFKLNTEAFF TGTGCCAGCACCTTCAAGTTGAACACTGAAGCTTTCTTT
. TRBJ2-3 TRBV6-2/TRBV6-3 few CASGPGPTDTQYF TGTGCCAGCGGGCCAGGGCCCACAGATACGCAGTATTTT
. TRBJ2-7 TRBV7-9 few CASSPRQQTYEQYF TGTGCCAGCAGCCCAAGACAGCAAACCTACGAGCAGTACTTC
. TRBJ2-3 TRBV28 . CASSLRTTTDTQYF TGTGCCAGCAGTTTACGTACCACCACAGATACGCAGTATTTT
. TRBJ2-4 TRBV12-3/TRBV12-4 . CASSAQAIQYF TGTGCCAGCAGTGCACAGGCCATTCAGTACTTC
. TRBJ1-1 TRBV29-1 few CSVLENTEAFF TGCAGCGTCCTAGAGAACACTGAAGCTTTCTTT
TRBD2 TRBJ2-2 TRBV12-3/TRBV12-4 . CASIAGDPGGELFF TGTGCCAGCATCGCGGGGGACCCAGGGGGGGAGCTGTTTTTT
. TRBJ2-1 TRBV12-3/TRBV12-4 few CASSFEGAMGEQFF TGTGCCAGCAGTTTTGAGGGCGCGATGGGCGAGCAGTTCTTC
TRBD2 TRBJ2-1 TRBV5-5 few CASSLEVGRDYYNEQFF TGTGCCAGCAGCTTGGAAGTTGGGCGGGACTACTACAATGAGCAGTTCTTC
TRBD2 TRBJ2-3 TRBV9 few CASSGLATDTQYF TGTGCCAGCAGCGGACTAGCGACAGATACGCAGTATTTT
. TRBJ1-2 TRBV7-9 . CASSSEVRYGYTF TGTGCCAGCAGCTCGGAGGTCCGTTATGGCTACACCTTC
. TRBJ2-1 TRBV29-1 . CSVEDESSYNEQFF TGCAGCGTTGAAGACGAGAGCTCCTACAATGAGCAGTTCTTC
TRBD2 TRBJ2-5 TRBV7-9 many CASSPRLGLAGGETQYF TGTGCCAGCAGCCCGCGGCTAGGACTAGCGGGAGGAGAGACCCAGTACTTC
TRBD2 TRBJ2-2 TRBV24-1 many CATSESIAGATGELFF TGTGCCACCAGTGAGAGCATAGCGGGAGCGACCGGGGAGCTGTTTTTT
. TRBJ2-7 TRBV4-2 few CASSTSSYEQYF TGTGCCAGCAGCACTAGCTCCTACGAGCAGTACTTC
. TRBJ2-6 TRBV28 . CASSGPRDRAFSGANVLTF TGTGCCAGCAGTGGGCCTCGAGACAGAGCGTTCTCTGGGGCCAACGTCCTGACTTTC
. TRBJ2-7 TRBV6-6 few CASSSEYEQYF TGTGCCAGCAGTTCCGAATACGAGCAGTACTTC